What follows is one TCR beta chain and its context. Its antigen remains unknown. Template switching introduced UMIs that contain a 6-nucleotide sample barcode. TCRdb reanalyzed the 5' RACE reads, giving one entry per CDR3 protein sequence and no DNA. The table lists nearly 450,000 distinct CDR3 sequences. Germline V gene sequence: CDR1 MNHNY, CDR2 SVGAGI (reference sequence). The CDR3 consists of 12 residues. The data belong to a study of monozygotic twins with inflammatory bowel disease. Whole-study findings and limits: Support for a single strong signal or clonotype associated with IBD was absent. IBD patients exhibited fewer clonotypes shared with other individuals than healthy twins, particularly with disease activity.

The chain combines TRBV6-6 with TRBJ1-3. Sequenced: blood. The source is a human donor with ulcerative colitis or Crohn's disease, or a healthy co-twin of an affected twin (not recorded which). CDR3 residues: CASSYSRDTIYF.